This TCR beta chain was recovered during a study of T cell repertoires in cytomegalovirus infection. TCRdb used MiXCR to reprocess the reads, holding one entry per CDR3 protein. This repertoire shows around 900,000 distinct CDR3 sequences, roughly 30% found once; its top ten account for 11% to 15%. Study-wide points: In two of eight donors, the top clonotype was HLA-C-restricted CMV-specific.

V shed 3 bases and J shed 3 bases, with 9 bases lying between them. CDR3 length equals 14 residues. Looked up from germline, CDR1 is LNHNV and CDR2 is YYDKDF (reference sequence). Notes on this clonotype: Antigen: not known.

V usage is TRBV15 and J usage is TRBJ1-3; D remains ambiguous. The sample here was cultured CD8+ T cells from PBMCs, taken from culture after CMV antigen stimulation. This TCR derives from a human donor in good health (CMV status not recorded). Some clones in this sample may be carry-over from other donors' samples. In DNA, the CDR3 is TGTGCCACCAGCAGCACAGTGGTTGGAAACACCATATATTTT. Translating it yields CATSSTVVGNTIYF.